This TCR beta chain was recovered during a study of beta chain features in type 1 diabetes (dated by TCRdb to the late 2010s). Background for the entire study: Patients and healthy donors did not differ in mean age, gender distribution, total cell number or subset yield. A total of 85 million to 110 million sorted cells were examined across all samples, and RNA yield correlated strongly with the number of cells per subset. In the study, TCRB repertoires of sorted circulating CD4+ T cell subsets from recently diagnosed type 1 diabetes patients were compared with those of matched healthy donors. Regulatory and stem cell-like memory subsets were isolated from only 8 patients and about eight healthy donors, whereas naive and central memory subsets came from all 30 or so donors. Paper-wide results and their limitations: PCR might favor shorter templates, but patient and control samples were amplified and corrected together, so any skew would affect both groups equally. HLA sub-analyses involved small numbers of individuals, so any influence of HLA type on TCRB rearrangement remained unresolved. A moderate but significant shortening of TCRB CDR3 length was observed in type 1 diabetes patients in all four CD4+ subsets. The naive, central memory and regulatory TCRB repertoires appeared to resemble one another more closely among patients than among healthy donors. Patients with type 1 diabetes made fewer insertions and deleted more nucleotides at VDJ recombination sites, implying thymic rearrangement abnormalities. Because cDNA was sequenced instead of genomic DNA, highly expressing activated cells could be over-represented, though the groups showed no difference in activation or CD3 levels.

The entire amount of isolated RNA was reverse transcribed using the High Capacity cDNA Reverse Transcription Kit, so the sequenced TCRB transcripts were expressed ones. Deep immunoSEQ sequencing was applied to naive, central memory and regulatory T cell samples, giving an average of roughly 3.3 million total reads per sample. Sorted cells were lysed in RLT buffer and RNA was extracted with DNase-treated RNeasy Micro or Mini kits, depending on cell number. Each cell subset was processed on its own to prevent cross-contamination, while patient and healthy donor samples were processed together. TCRB sequences were amplified from cDNA with the immunoSEQ multiplex PCR, producing 87-bp fragments spanning the CDR3 region. Amplicons were sequenced on the Illumina HiSeq platform. The published analysis was carried out like this. PCR bias was corrected computationally using synthetic template baselines, and reads within Hamming distance 2 were collapsed, with unmergeable singletons discarded. By aligning reads against IMGT, V, D and J genes, CDR3 length, and insertions or deletions at six rearrangement sites were assigned. Clonotype counts were normalized to sorted cell number within each subset before computing true diversity and Gini coefficients with the tcR R package. The overlap coefficient, calculated on TCRB nucleotide sequences, was used to quantify repertoire sharing. As a proxy for the pre-selection repertoire, out-of-frame TCRB sequences from naive cells were analyzed. TCRdb mirrors the immuneACCESS table, restricted to in-frame sequences. Some clones are absent from its copies; in checked studies, under half trace to an unresolved V gene, and the reason for the others is unknown. Clone size and the V and J calls come from that table; the DNA yielded D and trimming. For this sample there are about 650,000 clones; about an eighth appear just once. Of the sample, over 0.1% falls within the top ten clones.

A single peripheral blood draw of approximately 110 mL on average was collected from each donor into heparinised tubes. Using a panel that included CD45RO, CCR7, CD25, CD127, CD95 and CD27, naive, central memory, regulatory and stem cell-like memory CD4+ T cells were sorted on a BD FACSAria II. A purity above 98% was achieved for all sorted populations. PBMCs were separated immediately by Lymphoprep density gradient centrifugation and were stained directly, without being cultured. To minimize batch effects, samples were stained and sorted in pairs, one healthy donor with one patient per experiment. The sample holds a few counts of this clone. Its cognate antigen has yet to be identified. There are no base qualities to consult, and no much larger clone falls within one base. The TCR sequence derives from a man aged 25 to 40 with type 1 diabetes. The sequenced sample was naive CD4+ T cells from blood. What the cell subset or site label conveys for this sample: true naive CD4+ T cells.

This receptor carries the CDR3 CASSEWGQGGSYEQYF. The nucleotide sequence is TGTGCCAGCAGTGAATGGGGGCAGGGGGGCTCCTACGAGCAGTACTTC. The sequence links TRBV25-1 to TRBJ2-7, and TRBD1 may be the D gene, going by 7 matching bases. There are 16 amino acids in the CDR3, from cysteine to phenylalanine inclusive. The kept DNA is CDR3 alone, 48 bases in frame from the first base. The junction shows trimming of 1 base on V and 0 bases on J, plus 13 bases between the germline ends. Sequences MGHDK (CDR1) and SYGVNS (CDR2) are obtained from the germline V gene.